This T cell receptor beta chain was profiled in a study of cytomegalovirus exposure and HLA in healthy donors. Study-wide context: The same platform used for the 500 to 850 first-cohort repertoires was also used for the roughly 130 validation repertoires, as a later analysis reported. Study-level points and caveats: In vitro checks showed that three CMV-associated chains really do target CMV antigens.

V shed 3 bases and J shed 1 base, with 4 bases lying between them. Germline V gives CDR1 SGDLS, CDR2 YYNGEE. The CDR3 spans 12 residues. Comments on this clone: The antigen remains undetermined.

Sequencing used immunoSEQ multiplex PCR; TCRdb keeps in-frame clones, though not all of them. The repertoire has about 200,000 clones, approximately 82% of them found once; the top ten carry around 15%. The sequenced sample consisted of PBMCs. The sequence was collected from a woman aged 30 to 39 in good health and CMV-seropositive. This sequence joins TRBV9 and TRBJ2-5, with no clear D. The CDR3 region is CASSAFQETQYF. CDR3 DNA sequence: TGTGCCAGCAGCGCGTTCCAAGAGACCCAGTACTTC.